This T cell receptor beta chain was recovered during a study of OX40 agonist ivuxolimab in advanced cancers. For context, the study as a whole: Ivuxolimab was a fully human IgG2 agonistic monoclonal antibody targeting the costimulatory receptor OX40 (CD134). Intravenous ivuxolimab was administered to patients every 2 weeks at six dose levels: 0.01, 0.1, 0.3, 1.5, 3 and 10 mg/kg. Of the approximately 50 patients in dose escalation, 19 had hepatocellular carcinoma, approximately 15 had melanoma, 9 had renal cell carcinoma and 9 had head and neck cancer. In the dose-escalation cohort, 82.7% of patients were male, and the mean age was approximately 64 years, with a range of about 23 to 85. Patients were allowed to have had prior anti-PD-1, anti-PD-L1 or anti-CTLA-4 therapy, and around 41% of the dose-escalation patients had previously received checkpoint inhibitors. Three dose-escalation patients achieved partial responses, one with hepatocellular carcinoma and two with cutaneous melanoma. Peripheral TCRbeta sequencing aimed to test whether ivuxolimab altered TCR sequence diversity and caused clonal T-cell expansion. The paper describes the monotherapy dose-escalation part (N of about 47 patients) of the phase I trial of ivuxolimab. The research as a whole found: Low levels of normalized T-cell clonal expansion were also seen in some nonresponding patients. In the 0.1-3.0 mg/kg groups, partial responders had among the lowest normalized peripheral clonal expansion, particularly in CD8+ T cells. After ivuxolimab, CD8+ T cells had more expanded clones than CD4+ T cells on average. The antigen specificity of the clonally expanded peripheral T cells was not determined. At doses from 0.1 to 3.0 mg/kg, clonal expansion was seen in both CD4+ and CD8+ blood T cells between baseline and week 6.

For sequencing of the TCRbeta CDR3 region, genomic DNA was extracted from the sorted cells. The immunoSEQ Assay was used for sequencing of TCRbeta CDR3 regions. TCRdb obtained this table from immuneACCESS and retained in-frame rearrangements with V and J assigned. These tables miss some clones; where compared with another copy, unresolved V genes account for less than half of the shortfall, and the remainder is unexplained. The sample has some 81,000 clones on record, 80% to 90% of them singletons. The ten biggest clones cover 2% of the sample. CDR1 and CDR2, looked up from the germline V gene, are MNHNS and SASEGT. Between the V and J ends, shortened by 6 bases and 4 bases respectively, the junction contains 18 bases. Measured from the cysteine to the phenylalanine, the CDR3 is 15 residues long. Only the CDR3 DNA is retained, 45 bases long and in frame from the first base. The trial excluded patients who had a history of autoimmune disease or who were on systemic immunosuppression. In every dose cohort, peripheral blood was drawn for TCR sequencing at baseline, cycle 4 day 1, and cycle 7 day 1. The samples were drawn from a first-in-human, open-label, multicenter phase I dose-escalation trial of ivuxolimab. Adults with locally advanced or metastatic head and neck squamous cell, hepatocellular, melanoma or renal cell carcinoma were enrolled in the trial. Before TCR sequencing, CD4+ and CD8+ T cells were separately sorted from peripheral blood.

With regard to this clone: This clone's antigen is unknown. Base quality data are lacking; no much larger clone is found one base away.

The clonotype originates from an adult with an advanced solid tumor such as melanoma, head and neck, liver or kidney cancer. The receptor chain draws on TRBV6-1 and TRBJ1-2; 5 matching bases give a weak D call of TRBD1. The sample consisted of CD4+ or CD8+ T cells sorted from blood, taken in a trial of the OX40 agonist ivuxolimab. CDR3 reads: CASSRQVGQGYGYTF. Here is the DNA: TGTGCCAGCAGCCGCCAGGTGGGCCAGGGCTATGGCTACACCTTC.